The rows below give T cell receptor beta chains drawn from one sample of a study of cytomegalovirus exposure and HLA in healthy donors. Produced via immunoSEQ multiplex PCR; TCRdb's table is partial and in-frame only. The data hold around 200,000 clones, with 75% to 85% observed a single time. What was sequenced was PBMCs. The receptors come from a girl aged 2-9 years in good health and CMV-seropositive. Each CDR3 is given with its conserved first and last residue. A D gene is named only where the DNA matches it firmly. For some rows the clone size is stated as once, few or many, or as a class when expanded; others skip it.

clone_size	v_call	d_call	j_call	cdr3_aa	cdr3_nt
.	TRBV27	.	TRBJ2-5	CASTSRGGTHLGQTQYF	TGTGCCAGCACCTCAAGGGGGGGGACCCACCTGGGGCAGACCCAGTACTTC
.	TRBV6-5	TRBD1	TRBJ1-5	CASRLRTGMNQPQHF	TGTGCCAGCAGACTTCGGACAGGGATGAATCAGCCCCAGCACTTT
.	TRBV5-5	TRBD1	TRBJ2-7	CASSQRTGEYF	TGTGCCAGCAGCCAACGGACAGGGGAGTACTTC
.	TRBV5-4	.	TRBJ2-1	CASSLDSAAYNEQFF	TGTGCCAGCAGCTTGGATAGCGCAGCCTACAATGAGCAGTTCTTC
.	TRBV7-3	TRBD2	TRBJ2-3	CASSLSPSGVTDTQYF	TGTGCCAGCAGCCTTAGCCCTAGCGGGGTGACAGATACGCAGTATTTT
.	TRBV10-3	TRBD2	TRBJ2-7	CAISEELAGVREQYF	TGTGCCATCAGTGAGGAATTAGCGGGAGTTCGGGAGCAGTACTTC
.	TRBV6-1	.	TRBJ2-7	CASSVLPRTYEQYF	TGTGCCAGCAGTGTGCTCCCGAGAACCTACGAGCAGTACTTC
.	TRBV7-8	TRBD2	TRBJ2-1	CASSLARLAGAGNEQFF	TGTGCCAGCAGCTTAGCGCGACTAGCGGGAGCGGGCAATGAGCAGTTCTTC
.	TRBV30	.	TRBJ1-1	CAWSVLYPGAEAFF	TGTGCCTGGAGTGTACTTTATCCAGGGGCTGAAGCTTTCTTT
.	TRBV7-2	.	TRBJ2-4	CASSLVGGLTKNIQYF	TGTGCCAGCAGCTTAGTTGGCGGGTTAACCAAAAACATTCAGTACTTC
few	TRBV6-5	.	TRBJ2-3	CASSQISGTQYF	TGTGCCAGCAGCCAAATAAGCGGTACGCAGTATTTT
.	TRBV4-2	TRBD1	TRBJ2-7	CASSHQGARYEQYF	TGTGCCAGCAGCCATCAGGGGGCAAGGTACGAGCAGTACTTC
.	TRBV7-8	TRBD1	TRBJ1-4	CASSKEGALSNEKLFF	TGTGCCAGCAGCAAAGAGGGGGCTTTATCTAATGAAAAACTGTTTTTT
.	TRBV7-9	.	TRBJ2-3	CASSPEYTDTQYF	TGTGCCAGCAGCCCTGAGTACACAGATACGCAGTATTTT
.	TRBV5-1	.	TRBJ1-2	CASSSRQSANYGYTF	TGCGCCAGCAGCTCCCGACAGAGCGCTAACTATGGCTACACCTTC
once	TRBV15	TRBD1	TRBJ2-3	CATRGPGQGSTDTQYF	TGTGCCACCAGGGGGCCGGGACAGGGAAGCACAGATACGCAGTATTTT
.	TRBV10-2	TRBD2	TRBJ2-7	CASSKGLVRYEQYF	TGCGCCAGCTCTAAGGGACTAGTGAGATACGAGCAGTACTTC
.	TRBV6-6	.	TRBJ1-5	CAARRDSNQPQHF	TGTGCCGCACGCCGGGATAGCAATCAGCCCCAGCATTTT
.	TRBV21-1	.	TRBJ1-5	CASSSQDRSVNQPQHF	TGTGCCAGCAGCTCCCAGGACAGGTCGGTCAATCAGCCCCAGCATTTT
.	TRBV10-3	TRBD1	TRBJ1-1	CAISVDRGVGRAFF	TGTGCCATCAGTGTTGACAGGGGGGTTGGTCGAGCTTTCTTT